The 24 T cell receptor beta chains in this list originate from one sample, sequenced in a study of cytomegalovirus exposure and HLA in healthy donors. The PCR was carried out with 60 Vbeta primers and 13 Jbeta primers. Data came from immunoSEQ multiplex PCR; TCRdb stores just in-frame clones and leaves some out. Here the sample spans over 60,000 clones, roughly 75% being singletons. Sequenced material: PBMCs. The source of these receptors is a woman aged 30 to 39 in good health and CMV-seropositive.

This clone was counted between two and nine times. The V call is TRBV6-5, the J call TRBJ1-1; 9 bases line up with TRBD1. From germline, CDR1 is MNHEY and CDR2 SVGAGI. The CDR3 consists of 13 residues. V was pared by 5 bases and J by 11 bases, with 9 bases of the junction left unmatched. The CDR3 DNA reads TGTGCCAGCAGTATACAGGGGGCGCCGGGGGCTTTCTTT. Translation gives CASSIQGAPGAFF.

This clone was seen a few times. The rearrangement uses TRBV5-1 and TRBJ1-1; a possible D gene is TRBD1 (6 bases). The CDR3 has 15 residues. Trimming removed 0 bases from V and 0 bases from J, with 9 bases in between. Germline CDR1 and CDR2: SGHRS and YFSETQ. This CDR3 reads CASSLAGVMNTEAFF. In DNA, the CDR3 is TGCGCCAGCAGCTTGGCAGGGGTCATGAACACTGAAGCTTTCTTT.

This clone was detected only a few times. This sequence joins TRBV6-5 and TRBJ2-2; 7 nucleotides match TRBD2. J gave up 6 bases and V 0 bases, and 4 bases lay outside the gene matches. Germline V gene lookup returns CDR1 MNHEY and CDR2 SVGAGI. CDR3 size: 15 residues. CDR3 nucleotides: TGTGCCAGCAGTTACTCGAGCGCGGGAGCCGGGGAGCTGTTTTTT. It translates to CASSYSSAGAGELFF.

This clone was found once. This chain uses TRBV6-5 with TRBJ2-1; 10 bases align to TRBD2. The CDR3 covers 15 residues. V was pared by 6 bases and J by 6 bases, with 8 bases of the junction left unmatched. CDR1 and CDR2 from the germline V gene are MNHEY and SVGAGI. The DNA for the CDR3 is TGTGCCAGCAGCTTAGCGGGGGGCCGGCTCAATGAGCAGTTCTTC. This encodes CASSLAGGRLNEQFF.

The V gene is TRBV5-4, the J gene TRBJ2-7, with a weak D call TRBD2 (5 bases). Germline CDR1 is SGHNT and CDR2 is YYREEE (reference sequence). Trimming removed 1 base from V and 8 bases from J, with 16 bases in between. The CDR3 length is 14 residues. CDR3 loop: CASSLIGEGNQQYF. As DNA, the CDR3 is TGTGCCAGCAGCTTGATCGGGGAAGGGAACCAGCAGTACTTC.

The chain recombines TRBV5-1 with TRBJ2-2; 14 nucleotides align to TRBD2. There are 17 residues in the CDR3. In germline, CDR1 is SGHRS, CDR2 YFSETQ. After removal of 4 bases from V and 4 bases from J, the junction contained 6 bases not matched to a gene. The CDR3 spells CASSPMTSGRGTGELFF. DNA for the CDR3: TGCGCCAGCAGCCCAATGACTAGCGGGAGGGGCACCGGGGAGCTGTTTTTT.

V usage is TRBV9 and J usage is TRBJ2-5; 7 positions match TRBD2. This CDR3 spans 15 amino acids. With V trimmed by 4 bases and J by 5 bases, 11 bases remained unmatched. The germline CDR1 and CDR2 sequences are SGDLS and YYNGEE. CDR3 region: CASSLPRGEGETQYF. The CDR3 region has the DNA TGTGCCAGCAGCCTACCCCGAGGGGAGGGGGAGACCCAGTACTTC. The full variable domain, rest sourced from reference TRBV9 and TRBJ2-5, is DSGVTQTPKHLITATGQRVTLRCSPRSGDLSVYWYQQSLDQGLQFLIQYYNGEERAKGNILERFSAQQFPDLHSELNLSSLELGDSALYFCASSLPRGEGETQYFGPGTRLLVL.

This clone was found a few times. This chain connects TRBV5-1 to TRBJ2-6; D not resolved. With 3 bases removed from V and 2 bases from J, the gap between germline ends came to 9 bases. In germline, CDR1 is SGHRS, CDR2 YFSETQ. This CDR3 comprises 15 residues. Here the CDR3 reads CASSSFVAGANVLTF. CDR3 DNA sequence: TGCGCCAGCAGCTCGTTCGTCGCTGGGGCCAACGTCCTGACTTTC.

This CDR3 is CASSLRLAKSWNEQFF. In nucleotides, the CDR3 is TGTGCCAGCAGCCTGAGACTAGCCAAGTCTTGGAATGAGCAGTTCTTC. The chain couples TRBV7-8 to TRBJ2-1; 7 bases map to TRBD2. Losses at the gene ends were 5 bases for V and 7 bases for J; bases not matched to a gene: 14. Germline V gene lookup returns CDR1 SGHVS and CDR2 FQNEAQ. CDR3 length equals 16 residues.

The chain employs TRBV11-2 and TRBJ2-5; 13 bases are shared with TRBD2. CDR3 length: 18 amino acids. J lost 7 bases, V lost 5 bases, and 16 bases had no gene match. Germline V gene sequence: CDR1 SGHAT, CDR2 FQNNGV. Here the CDR3 reads CASSPGLAGVGGLGTQYF. CDR3 DNA sequence: TGTGCCAGCAGCCCCGGACTAGCGGGAGTAGGGGGGCTAGGGACCCAGTACTTC. Filled out from reference TRBV11-2 and TRBJ2-5, the complete variable domain reads EAGVAQSPRYKIIEKRQSVAFWCNPISGHATLYWYQQILGQGPKLLIQFQNNGVVDDSQLPKDRFSAERLKGVDSTLKIQPAKLEDSAVYLCASSPGLAGVGGLGTQYFGPGTRLLVL.

This clone turned up a few times. The chain couples TRBV5-1 to TRBJ2-2, with 10 positions matching TRBD2. Germline loops: CDR1 SGHRS, CDR2 YFSETQ. With V trimmed by 2 bases and J by 7 bases, 8 bases remained unmatched. CDR3 length: 16 residues. The CDR3 loop reads CASSLKSGRAVGELFF. The CDR3 coding sequence is TGCGCCAGCAGCTTAAAAAGCGGGAGGGCCGTCGGGGAGCTGTTTTTT.

The chain carries TRBV13 and TRBJ2-4; D ambiguous. The germline CDR1 and CDR2 sequences are PRHDT and FYEKMQ (reference sequence). V shed 5 bases and J shed 3 bases, with 14 bases lying between them. The CDR3 loop spans 15 amino acids. The DNA of the CDR3 is TGTGCCAGCAGCCCTATTGGAGTGGGCAAAAACATTCAGTACTTC. Its translation is CASSPIGVGKNIQYF.

V usage is TRBV10-3 and J usage is TRBJ1-2; D is perhaps TRBD1 (6 bases). This CDR3 contains 13 residues. Germline CDR1 and CDR2: ENHRY and SYGVKD. V shed 3 bases and J shed 4 bases, with 9 bases lying between them. CDR3 amino acids: CAISDQTGYGYTF. The DNA for the CDR3 is TGTGCCATCAGTGACCAGACAGGCTATGGCTACACCTTC.

V gene TRBV18 combines with J gene TRBJ2-5; a weak D match, TRBD2 (6 bases). The germline V gene encodes CDR1 KGHSH and CDR2 LQKENI. Trimming removed 4 bases from V and 4 bases from J, with 16 bases in between. There are 15 residues in the CDR3. The CDR3, as DNA: TGTGCCAGCTCACTTGGCGGAGCCGGGGGAGAGACCCAGTACTTC. It specifies CASSLGGAGGETQYF.

V gene TRBV7-2 combines with J gene TRBJ2-1; possibly TRBD2 for D (5 bases). Trimming removed 6 bases from V and 7 bases from J, with 13 bases in between. Germline CDR1 is SGHTA and CDR2 is FQGNSA. This CDR3 has 13 residues. The CDR3 region is CASRTAAANEQFF. The CDR3 region has the DNA TGTGCCAGCAGGACCGCAGCGGCAAATGAGCAGTTCTTC.

This clone appeared a single time. The chain recombines TRBV7-2 with TRBJ2-3, with 9 bases aligning to TRBD2. Trimming cost V 6 bases and J 6 bases; bases outside gene matches: 13. CDR1 and CDR2 (germline): SGHTA, FQGNSA. CDR3 length: 16 amino acids. The CDR3 DNA follows: TGTGCCAGCAGTGTTGGCGGGAGGGTCCTAGGGGATACGCAGTATTTT. This gives the protein CASSVGGRVLGDTQYF.

The J gene is TRBJ2-7, the V gene TRBV27, with D maybe TRBD2 (6 bases). Germline V gives CDR1 MNHEY, CDR2 SMNVEV (reference sequence). V lost 6 bases, J lost 3 bases, and 15 bases lay in between. CDR3 length equals 14 residues. The DNA of the CDR3 is TGTGCCAGCAGCCTCGCCGGGAGAAACTACGAGCAGTACTTC. This translates into CASSLAGRNYEQYF.

The chain combines TRBV7-2 with TRBJ2-4, with D perhaps TRBD2 (5 bases). The CDR3 length is 15 residues. From germline, CDR1 is SGHTA and CDR2 FQGNSA. V was shortened by 5 bases and J by 6 bases, with 17 bases between the two germline ends. The CDR3 nucleotides are TGTGCCAGCAGCCCGCCGGGTCTAGAGGGAAACATTCAGTACTTC. Protein product: CASSPPGLEGNIQYF.

This chain links TRBV9 with TRBJ1-2, with 7 bases aligning to TRBD1. Per germline, CDR1 SGDLS and CDR2 YYNGEE. Trimming cost V 0 bases and J 4 bases; bases outside gene matches: 6. The CDR3 runs to 15 residues. CDR3 amino acids: CASSVDSWTGYGYTF. Here the CDR3 DNA reads TGTGCCAGCAGCGTAGATTCATGGACAGGCTATGGCTACACCTTC. Using reference TRBV9 and TRBJ1-2 for the parts outside the CDR3, the full variable domain is DSGVTQTPKHLITATGQRVTLRCSPRSGDLSVYWYQQSLDQGLQFLIQYYNGEERAKGNILERFSAQQFPDLHSELNLSSLELGDSALYFCASSVDSWTGYGYTFGSGTRLTVV.

The chain uses TRBV9 and TRBJ1-2; D might be TRBD1 (5 bases). Germline CDR1 and CDR2: SGDLS and YYNGEE. The CDR3 totals 14 residues. The V gene lost 4 bases and the J gene lost 4 bases, with 14 bases spanning the gap. The CDR3 sequence is CASSIQEFGYGYTF. In DNA, the CDR3 is TGTGCCAGCAGCATACAGGAGTTTGGCTATGGCTACACCTTC.

The chain joins TRBV9 to TRBJ1-2, with D perhaps matching TRBD1 (6 bases). This CDR3 has 13 amino acids. Germline V CDR1 and CDR2: SGDLS, YYNGEE. Trimming took 3 bases from V and 4 from J, leaving 10 bases between them. The CDR3 bases are TGTGCCAGCAGCGCGACAGGACCCTATGGCTACACCTTC. Translated, it gives CASSATGPYGYTF.

This chain connects TRBV5-6 to TRBJ1-1; no reliable D call. In germline, CDR1 is SGHDT, CDR2 YYEEEE. Trimming stripped 0 bases from V and 7 bases from J, with 7 bases between. The CDR3 is made up of 12 amino acids. The CDR3 sequence is CASSLEQLEAFF. As DNA, the CDR3 is TGTGCCAGCAGCTTGGAACAGCTTGAAGCTTTCTTT.

This clone appeared a few times. The rearrangement joins TRBV7-2 to TRBJ2-2; 10 bases line up with TRBD2. This CDR3 spans 17 amino acids. The V segment lost 3 bases and the J segment 4 bases; nucleotides outside the gene matches: 8. The germline V gene encodes CDR1 SGHTA and CDR2 FQGNSA. CDR3 sequence: CASSFFSSGGFTGELFF. DNA for the CDR3: TGTGCCAGCAGCTTTTTTTCTAGCGGGGGTTTCACCGGGGAGCTGTTTTTT.

The chain joins TRBV4-3 to TRBJ2-1, with 10 bases identical to TRBD2. J gave up 3 bases and V 0 bases, and 2 bases lay outside the gene matches. The CDR3 spans 16 residues. Per the germline V gene, CDR1 is LGHNA and CDR2 is YSLEER. The CDR3 region is CASSQELAGGYNEQFF. DNA for the CDR3: TGCGCCAGCAGCCAAGAATTAGCGGGGGGCTACAATGAGCAGTTCTTC.